The 25 T cell receptor beta chains presented below share a single source sample, sequenced in a study of blood T cell repertoires in COVID-19. The assay was immunoSEQ multiplex PCR, and TCRdb's table has in-frame clones only and misses some. The sample contains 120,000 to 150,000 clones, around 83% of which appear only once. Sequenced: peripheral blood. Every receptor here comes from a woman aged 55 to 70 with acute or convalescent COVID-19.

The chain combines TRBV5-1 with TRBJ2-2; 7 bases agree with TRBD2. This CDR3 is 15 amino acids long. V lost 0 bases, J lost 3 bases, and 2 bases stayed unmatched. CDR1 and CDR2 from the germline V gene are SGHRS and YFSETQ. CDR3 nucleotides: TGCGCCAGCAGCTTGGGGACTAGGGACACCGGGGAGCTGTTTTTT. This sequence encodes CASSLGTRDTGELFF.

The chain is built from TRBV27 and TRBJ1-2; TRBD1 might be the D (6 bases). The germline gives CDR1 MNHEY, CDR2 SMNVEV (reference sequence). V lost 3 bases and J lost 3, with 14 bases in between. CDR3 length: 15 amino acids. The CDR3 nucleotides are TGTGCCAGCAGTTTTGAACCGGGGGGCTACTATGGCTACACCTTC. It is translated as CASSFEPGGYYGYTF.

The chain links TRBV27 to TRBJ1-5; D might be TRBD1 (5 bases). Trimming left V 6 bases short and J 2 bases short, with 8 bases between. Germline V gives CDR1 MNHEY, CDR2 SMNVEV (reference sequence). This CDR3 is built from 13 residues. CDR3 in amino acids: CASRLTGNQPQHF. The CDR3 coding sequence is TGTGCCAGCAGATTGACAGGCAATCAGCCCCAGCATTTT.

The V gene is TRBV7-2, the J gene TRBJ2-3, with 14 bases lining up with TRBD2. J lost 13 bases, V lost 4 bases, and 10 bases had no gene match. CDR3 length: 15 amino acids. Germline CDR1 SGHTA, CDR2 FQGNSA. CDR3 DNA: TGTGCCAGCAGCTGGGGACTAGCGGGGGTCCTCGTCGAGTATTTT. Its translation is CASSWGLAGVLVEYF.

V gene TRBV7-9 combines with J gene TRBJ2-5; TRBD1 might be the D (7 bases). The CDR3 length is 15 residues. Looked up from germline, CDR1 is SEHNR and CDR2 is FQNEAQ (reference sequence). V was clipped by 5 bases and J by 2 bases, with 15 bases between them. CDR3 nucleotide sequence: TGTGCCAGCAGCACGCGGGACAGATCACAAGAGACCCAGTACTTC. It translates to CASSTRDRSQETQYF.

The CDR3 reads CASSLGRFLYEQYF. As DNA, the CDR3 is TGTGCCAGCAGTTTGGGGAGGTTTCTCTACGAGCAGTACTTC. The chain is built from TRBV6-2 or TRBV6-3 and TRBJ2-7, with D possibly being TRBD2 (6 bases). The V end lost 4 bases, the J end lost 3 bases, and 13 bases lay between the germline ends. This CDR3 spans 14 amino acids. CDR1 is MNHEY and CDR2 is SVGEGT in the germline V gene.

The J gene is TRBJ2-5, the V gene TRBV11-2; tentatively, D is TRBD1 (6 bases). CDR1 and CDR2 (germline): SGHAT, FQNNGV. CDR3 length: 14 amino acids. V shed 4 bases and J shed 1 base, with 10 bases lying between them. In DNA form, the CDR3 reads TGTGCCAGCAGCTCGAACAGGGCCCAAGAGACCCAGTACTTC. As protein: CASSSNRAQETQYF.

The chain recombines TRBV19 with TRBJ1-2; TRBD1 agrees at 11 bases. Germline loops: CDR1 LNHDA, CDR2 SQIVND (reference sequence). The trim removed 3 bases at V and 4 bases at J, leaving 4 bases unmatched. The CDR3 sequence is 15 residues long. CDR3 sequence: CASSMDRGRVYGYTF. In DNA, the CDR3 is TGTGCCAGTAGTATGGACAGGGGGCGCGTCTATGGCTACACCTTC.

The V call is TRBV21-1, the J call TRBJ2-7; the table's D gene call, TRBD2, was not cross checked with the DNA. TRBV21-1 corresponds to a pseudogene. The length of the CDR3 is 17 residues. The CDR3 nucleotides read TGTGCCAGCAGCAAAACATGCAGAAACCAAACTACCTACGAGCAGTACTTC. The encoded protein is CASSKTCRNQTTYEQYF.

The chain couples TRBV11-2 to TRBJ2-1; the D is unclear. Germline V CDR1 and CDR2: SGHAT, FQNNGV. Deletions cut 0 bases from V and 4 bases from J, with 10 bases between. The CDR3 loop spans 15 amino acids. CDR3 coding DNA: TGTGCCAGCAGCTTAGATCCCAGAGGATACAATGAGCAGTTCTTC. Translated, it gives CASSLDPRGYNEQFF.

V is TRBV4-2 and J is TRBJ2-3, with 11 bases that match TRBD2. From germline, CDR1 is LGHNA and CDR2 YNFKEQ. The CDR3 length is 17 residues. V trimming: 4 bases; J trimming: 4 bases; junction bases outside the gene matches: 10. The CDR3: CASSLEASGGWADTQYF. The CDR3 DNA reads TGTGCCAGCAGCCTTGAGGCTAGCGGGGGGTGGGCAGATACGCAGTATTTT.

This clone was counted a few times. This chain connects TRBV3-1 (or the pseudogene TRBV3-2) to TRBJ1-1; D not resolved. Per germline, CDR1 LGHDT and CDR2 YNNKEL (reference sequence). This CDR3 spans 13 amino acids. Trimming took off 0 bases at V and 11 bases at J, with 13 bases between the two ends. The CDR3: CASSQDLEGEAFF. The CDR3 DNA reads TGTGCCAGCAGCCAAGATCTGGAGGGAGAGGCTTTCTTT.

The rearrangement links TRBV7-2 to TRBJ2-7; the match to TRBD2 covers 8 bases. The CDR3 covers 15 residues. Germline V gives CDR1 SGHTA, CDR2 FQGNSA. V lost 1 base, J lost 4 bases, and 6 bases stayed unmatched. The CDR3 region is CASSLVWGGGYEQYF. Written as DNA, the CDR3 is TGTGCCAGCAGCTTAGTGTGGGGCGGGGGGTACGAGCAGTACTTC.

This rearrangement joins TRBV9 to TRBJ1-2; the match to TRBD1 covers 7 bases. Germline V CDR1 and CDR2: SGDLS, YYNGEE. CDR3 length equals 14 residues. Trimming removed 7 bases from V and 8 bases from J; junction bases left unmatched: 14. This CDR3 reads CASAKDRIYGGYTF. In nucleotides, the CDR3 is TGTGCCAGCGCTAAGGACAGGATCTATGGGGGCTACACCTTC.

The chain combines TRBV6-5 with TRBJ2-2, with 9 bases that match TRBD1. Looked up from germline, CDR1 is MNHEY and CDR2 is SVGAGI. The CDR3 consists of 15 residues. Unmatched junction bases numbered 5, after V lost 5 bases and J lost 4 bases. This chain's CDR3 is CASSNRQGGTGELFF. Written as DNA, the CDR3 is TGTGCCAGCAGTAACCGACAGGGGGGCACCGGGGAGCTGTTTTTT.

The CDR3 DNA is TGTGCCAGCAGTGCCCCGGACAGACAAGAGACCCAGTACTTC. Translating gives CASSAPDRQETQYF. The chain uses TRBV28 and TRBJ2-5; tentatively, D is TRBD1 (6 bases). The germline V gene encodes CDR1 MDHEN and CDR2 SYDVKM. The CDR3 consists of 14 residues. V lost 5 bases and J 2 bases, leaving 12 bases between the germline ends.

The chain links TRBV27 to TRBJ2-2; 8 bases align to TRBD2. V shed 4 bases and J 4 bases; nucleotides not matched to a gene: 5. CDR1 and CDR2 (germline): MNHEY, SMNVEV (reference sequence). This CDR3 region has 15 residues. The CDR3 nucleotides are TGTGCCAGCAGTTACAACGGGGGGGGCACCGGGGAGCTGTTTTTT. Amino acid sequence: CASSYNGGGTGELFF.

The chain has TRBV5-1 and TRBJ2-2; D unclear. The V gene lost 4 bases and the J gene lost 4 bases, with 8 bases spanning the gap. The length of the CDR3 is 13 residues. The germline V gene has CDR1 SGHRS and CDR2 YFSETQ. The CDR3 nucleotides are TGCGCCAGCAGCGGAGAAGTCACCGGGGAGCTGTTTTTT. Residues: CASSGEVTGELFF.

This clone has only a few counts. The chain couples TRBV28 to TRBJ1-5, with a weak D call TRBD1 (6 bases). Trimming stripped 9 bases from V and 2 bases from J, with 11 bases between. This CDR3 contains 13 residues. Germline V gene lookup returns CDR1 MDHEN and CDR2 SYDVKM. The CDR3 loop reads CASTSGGNQPQHF. The CDR3 region has the DNA TGTGCCAGTACCTCAGGGGGCAATCAGCCCCAGCATTTT.

This chain uses TRBV11-3 with TRBJ1-5; D is uncertain. Looked up from germline, CDR1 is SGHNT and CDR2 is YENEEA. V lost 5 bases and J lost 7, with 12 bases in between. The CDR3 contains 13 residues. The CDR3 DNA is TGTGCCAGCAGCACGTCGGAGAGGCAGCCCCAGCATTTT. It is translated as CASSTSERQPQHF.

This clone is classed as large. The identical CDR3 is also encoded by other nucleotide sequences in the sample. V and J are TRBV11-2 and TRBJ2-7; possible D gene TRBD2, 7 bases. Trimming removed 0 bases at V and 6 bases at J, with 18 bases between. Germline values: CDR1 SGHAT, CDR2 FQNNGV. The CDR3 spans 16 residues. Written as DNA, the CDR3 is TGTGCCAGCAGCTTAGATGGGGGGGCAGGAGGGGTCGAGCAGTACTTC. It specifies CASSLDGGAGGVEQYF.

The CDR3 DNA reads as TGTGCCAGCAGTTTGGCCAGGGCAGGGCACTCCTACGAGCAGTACTTC. As protein: CASSLARAGHSYEQYF. V usage is TRBV28 and J usage is TRBJ2-7; maybe TRBD1 (5 bases). Trimming cost V 3 bases and J 0 bases, with 15 bases left between them. CDR1 MDHEN and CDR2 SYDVKM come from the germline V gene. The length of the CDR3 is 16 residues.

V usage is TRBV4-3 and J usage is TRBJ2-7, with 7 bases that match TRBD1. The CDR3 runs to 16 residues. Trimming removed 0 bases from V and 5 bases from J; junction bases left unmatched: 10. Per the germline V gene, CDR1 is LGHNA and CDR2 is YSLEER. CDR3 region: CASSQDYLDRRHEQYF. CDR3 DNA sequence: TGCGCCAGCAGCCAAGATTATTTGGACAGGAGACACGAGCAGTACTTC.

This chain links TRBV21-1 with TRBJ2-7; TRBD1 is the table's D call and was not checked against the DNA. TRBV21-1 is termed a pseudogene. The CDR3 length is 20 residues. The CDR3 nucleotides read TGTGCCAGCAGCAAAGTCGAGAAAGTGGGGCCTCGGAAAGAGAACAACGAGCAGTACTTC. Translating gives CASSKVEKVGPRKENNEQYF.

The gene calls are TRBV30 and TRBJ1-2; tentative D call: TRBD1 (5 bases). V was clipped by 1 base and J by 8 bases, with 8 bases between them. The CDR3 runs to 11 residues. Per the germline V gene, CDR1 is GTSNPN and CDR2 is SVGIG (reference sequence). As DNA, the CDR3 is TGTGCCTGGAGTGCAGGGCGGGGCTACACCTTC. Translation gives CAWSAGRGYTF.